This T cell receptor beta chain is drawn from a study of blood T cell repertoires in COVID-19. In the study overall: Sites across the United States, Italy and Spain contributed samples from acute and convalescent COVID-19. PBMCs, B-cell-depleted T cells, or T cells were the source of the cDNA or gDNA that made up the material.

Authors' data handling: Nucleated cell counts were estimated from reference gene primer amplification. Produced via immunoSEQ multiplex PCR; TCRdb's table is partial and in-frame only. V, J and clone size were drawn from that table, and D and trimming were deduced from the DNA. Altogether around 70,000 clones are present, roughly 89% being singletons, with the ten largest covering roughly 6%. Trimming cost V 4 bases and J 5 bases, with 15 bases left between them. In germline, CDR1 is SGHRS, CDR2 YFSETQ. The CDR3 is made up of 14 amino acids. The rearrangement links TRBV5-1 to TRBJ2-5; no clear D. Sequenced input: peripheral blood. The TCR originated in a human donor in a cohort sampled during active COVID-19. The CDR3 spells CASSPTTNPETQYF. The DNA for the CDR3 is TGCGCCAGCAGCCCCACTACTAACCCGGAGACCCAGTACTTC.